These T cell receptor beta chains were read from a single sample in a study of blood T cells in healthy people across ages. MiXCR, run by TCRdb on the 5' RACE reads, gives a single entry per CDR3 protein. This sample has about 280,000 distinct CDR3 sequences, with around 27% found just once. The sequencing sample was made of blood. The receptor source for this set is a woman aged 70-85 years in good health. Both conserved end residues are part of each CDR3. A D gene is named only where the DNA matches it firmly. Some rows have no size entry. The others give once, few or many, or a class for an expanded clone.

many | NA | 12 | TRBJ1-2 | TRBV28 | TGTGCCAGCAGTTTAGTACAGTATGGCTACACCTTC | CASSLVQYGYTF
few | NA | 14 | TRBJ1-1 | TRBV18 | TGTGCCAGCTCACCAGCATCCTCGGTGCCTGAAGCTTTCTTT | CASSPASSVPEAFF
few | NA | 15 | TRBJ2-6 | TRBV3-1 | TGTGCCAGCAGCCAAGTTGGCTCTGGGGCCAACGTCCTGACTTTC | CASSQVGSGANVLTF
few | NA | 13 | TRBJ2-7 | TRBV10-3 | TGTGCCATCAGAACCGGGGGCTCCTACGAGCAGTACTTC | CAIRTGGSYEQYF
NA | TRBD1 | 14 | TRBJ1-5 | TRBV10-3 | TGTGCCGTCTCCGGGACAGGGGATTTTCAGCCCCAGCATTTT | CAVSGTGDFQPQHF
few | NA | 16 | TRBJ2-5 | TRBV5-1 | TGCGCCAGCAGCTTCGGGTTGACGGGAGCCGCAGAGACCCAGTACTTC | CASSFGLTGAAETQYF
NA | NA | 11 | TRBJ2-1 | TRBV7-2 | TGTGCCAGCAGCTCCCGGACTGAGCAGTTCTTC | CASSSRTEQFF
few | NA | 13 | TRBJ2-7 | TRBV20-1 | TGCAGTGCTAGATCGGCAGCTAACTACGAGCAGTACTTC | CSARSAANYEQYF
NA | NA | 12 | TRBJ2-1 | TRBV5-5 | TGTGCCAGCAGCTTGGAGTTCAATGAGCAGTTCTTC | CASSLEFNEQFF
few | NA | 15 | TRBJ1-4 | TRBV3-1 | TGTGCCAGCAGCCTCCTCTTGGGGGGGAATGAAAAACTGTTTTTT | CASSLLLGGNEKLFF
many | NA | 14 | TRBJ2-4 | TRBV7-2 | TGTGCCAGCAGCTTTGACAGAGCCAAAAACATTCAGTACTTC | CASSFDRAKNIQYF
NA | NA | 15 | TRBJ2-3 | TRBV6-5 | TGTGCCAGCAGTTACTCGCGACAGGTGTCAGATACGCAGTATTTT | CASSYSRQVSDTQYF
few | TRBD1 | 13 | TRBJ1-4 | TRBV29-1 | TGCAGCGTCGCGGACAGGCCTAATGAAAAACTGCTTTTT | CSVADRPNEKLLF
few | TRBD1 | 13 | TRBJ1-2 | TRBV3-1 | TGTGCCAGCAGCCAAGGACAGGGGCGAGGCTACACCTTC | CASSQGQGRGYTF
NA | NA | 15 | TRBJ2-5 | TRBV5-1 | TGCGCCAGCAGCTCCGGACCGCACGGCCAAGAGACCCAGTACTTC | CASSSGPHGQETQYF
once | TRBD1 | 16 | TRBJ1-4 | TRBV7-2 | TGTGCCAGCAGCTTAGTTCAAGGACAGGAGATAGAAAAACTGTTTTTT | CASSLVQGQEIEKLFF
NA | TRBD1 | 14 | TRBJ2-1 | TRBV7-2 | TGTGCCAGCAGCCCCGGACAGGCTTACAATGAGCAGTTCTTC | CASSPGQAYNEQFF
NA | TRBD1 | 16 | TRBJ1-4 | TRBV7-2 | TGTGCCAGCAGCTGGGACAGGGCAAAAGGAGGTGAAAAACTGTTTTTT | CASSWDRAKGGEKLFF
NA | TRBD1 | 15 | TRBJ2-5 | TRBV25-1 | TGTGCCAGCAGTGAATTCGGACAGGGGAAAGAGACCCAGTACTTC | CASSEFGQGKETQYF
NA | TRBD2 | 14 | TRBJ2-2 | TRBV29-1 | TGCAGCGTTTATGGACTAGCGGGAGCCGGGGAGCTGTTTTTT | CSVYGLAGAGELFF
NA | TRBD1 | 18 | TRBJ1-3 | TRBV7-2 | TGTGCCAGCAGCTTAGCGGGGACAGAGAGATCCTCTGGAAACACCATATATTTT | CASSLAGTERSSGNTIYF
many | NA | 15 | TRBJ1-4 | TRBV21-1 | TGTGCCAGCAGCAAAAGGGCGGAACCTAATGAAAAACTGTTTTTT | CASSKRAEPNEKLFF
NA | NA | 12 | TRBJ2-1 | TRBV6-6 | TGTGCCAGCAGTCCTACCCGGGGGGAGCAGTTCTTC | CASSPTRGEQFF
NA | NA | 21 | TRBJ2-6 | TRBV11-2 | TGTGCCAGCAGCTTAGATCTTTCCCGACGGACGACCTTGTCTGGGGCCAACGTCCTGACTTTC | CASSLDLSRRTTLSGANVLTF
NA | NA | 13 | TRBJ1-4 | TRBV29-1 | TGCAGCGTTGAGCCGGCTGACAATGAAAAACTGTTTTTT | CSVEPADNEKLFF
once | NA | 17 | TRBJ1-1 | TRBV7-9 | TGTGCCAGCAGCTTAGGGCCGACAGGTCTATCCAACACTGAAGCTTTCTTT | CASSLGPTGLSNTEAFF
NA | NA | 15 | TRBJ2-1 | TRBV11-3 | TGTGCCAGCAGCTTAGGGGGGGGGCCCATCAATGAGCAGTTCTTC | CASSLGGGPINEQFF
NA | NA | 14 | TRBJ1-5 | TRBV28 | TGTGCCAGCAGTTTACAGGGAAGGGGGCAGCCCCAGCATTTT | CASSLQGRGQPQHF
NA | NA | 14 | TRBJ2-3 | TRBV28 | TGTGCCAGCAGTTTTTTGGACAGCACAGATACGCAGTATTTT | CASSFLDSTDTQYF
NA | TRBD2 | 15 | TRBJ2-5 | TRBV29-1 | TGCAGCGCGAAAGCCAAGGGACTAGCGGGAGAGACCCAGTACTTC | CSAKAKGLAGETQYF
NA | NA | 17 | TRBJ2-7 | TRBV28 | TGTGCCAGCAGTTCCAAAGCTGGCAGCTTGGGAAAGGACGAGCAGTACTTC | CASSSKAGSLGKDEQYF
few | TRBD2 | 15 | TRBJ2-3 | TRBV11-2 | TGTGCCAGCAGCTATAGCGGGCAGGGCGCAGATACGCAGTATTTT | CASSYSGQGADTQYF
NA | TRBD1 | 13 | TRBJ2-3 | TRBV29-1 | TGCAGCGTCTTCGACAGGGGCACAGATACGCAGTATTTT | CSVFDRGTDTQYF
few | NA | 15 | TRBJ2-3 | TRBV20-1 | TGCAGTGCTCGGGAGCCGTGGGGGAGCACAGATACGCAGTATTTT | CSAREPWGSTDTQYF
few | NA | 15 | TRBJ2-2 | TRBV12-3/TRBV12-4 | TGTGCCAGCAGACTAGCCGACCGGGACACCGGGGAGCTGTTTTTT | CASRLADRDTGELFF
NA | TRBD1 | 13 | TRBJ2-3 | TRBV29-1 | TGCAGCGTTGAAGGACAGGGAACAGATACGCAGTATTTT | CSVEGQGTDTQYF
medium-sized | NA | 12 | TRBJ2-5 | TRBV28 | TGTGCCAGCAACCTCTACCAAGAGACCCAGTACTTC | CASNLYQETQYF
many | NA | 12 | TRBJ2-1 | TRBV5-1 | TGTGCCAGCAGCTTGGAGGGGAATGAGCAGTTCTTC | CASSLEGNEQFF
many | NA | 12 | TRBJ2-5 | TRBV29-1 | TGCAGCGGCGGAAGCGCACGGGAGACCCAGTACTTC | CSGGSARETQYF
many | NA | 11 | TRBJ1-1 | TRBV12-3/TRBV12-4 | TGTGCCAGCAGGATGAGCACTGAAGCTTTCTTT | CASRMSTEAFF
NA | NA | 16 | TRBJ2-5 | TRBV28 | TGTGCCAGCAGTAAACCGGCCCGCCAAGTCTGGGAGACCCAGTACTTC | CASSKPARQVWETQYF
few | TRBD2 | 18 | TRBJ2-7 | TRBV6-2/TRBV6-3 | TGTGCCAGCAGTTATGGCGGGACAATAGCGGGAGAGGTTGACGAGCAGTACTTC | CASSYGGTIAGEVDEQYF
NA | NA | 13 | TRBJ2-1 | TRBV7-2 | TGTGCCAGCAGCTTAGCGGTCAACAATGAGCAGTTCTTC | CASSLAVNNEQFF
few | TRBD1 | 14 | TRBJ1-1 | TRBV5-1 | TGCGCCAGCAGCGCACAGGGGGCGGTCACTGAAGCTTTCTTT | CASSAQGAVTEAFF
few | TRBD2 | 15 | TRBJ2-5 | TRBV7-2 | TGTGCCAGCAGCTTAGTGGTCGGGGGGATAGAGACCCAGTACTTC | CASSLVVGGIETQYF
NA | NA | 15 | TRBJ1-5 | TRBV4-2 | TGTGCCAGCAGCCAAGGGGAAGGTAGCAATCAGCCCCAGCATTTT | CASSQGEGSNQPQHF
NA | NA | 12 | TRBJ2-1 | TRBV11-2 | TGTGCCAGCAGCTCCTTCCGAAATGAGCAGTTCTTC | CASSSFRNEQFF